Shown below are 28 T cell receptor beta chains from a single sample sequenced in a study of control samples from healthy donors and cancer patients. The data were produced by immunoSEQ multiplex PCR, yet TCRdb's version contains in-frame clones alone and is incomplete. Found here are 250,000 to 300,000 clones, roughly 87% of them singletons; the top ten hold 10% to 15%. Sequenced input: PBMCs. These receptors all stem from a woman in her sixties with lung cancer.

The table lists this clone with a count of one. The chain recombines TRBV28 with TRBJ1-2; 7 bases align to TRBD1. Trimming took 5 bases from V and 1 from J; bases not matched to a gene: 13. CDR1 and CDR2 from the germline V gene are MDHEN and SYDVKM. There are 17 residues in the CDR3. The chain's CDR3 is CASSGSGTAGGNYGYTF. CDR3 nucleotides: TGTGCCAGCAGTGGGTCCGGGACGGCAGGGGGTAACTATGGCTACACCTTC.

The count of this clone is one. For the CDR3, the DNA is TGTGCCAGCAGCTCCGGCCCGCTCAACGAGCAGTACTTC. It yields the protein CASSSGPLNEQYF. V usage is TRBV5-4 and J usage is TRBJ2-7; D gene unclear. Germline CDR1 reads SGHNT; CDR2 reads YYREEE (reference sequence). The CDR3 loop spans 13 amino acids. The V and J ends lost 3 bases and 5 bases respectively, with 12 bases between them.

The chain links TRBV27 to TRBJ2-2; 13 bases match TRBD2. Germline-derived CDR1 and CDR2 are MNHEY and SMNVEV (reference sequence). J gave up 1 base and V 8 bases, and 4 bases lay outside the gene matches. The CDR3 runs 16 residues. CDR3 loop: CASQGLAGQNTGELFF. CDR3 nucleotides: TGTGCCAGCCAGGGACTAGCGGGACAGAACACCGGGGAGCTGTTTTTT.

The CDR3: CSVEDGGYEQYF. As DNA, the CDR3 is TGCAGCGTTGAAGACGGGGGGTACGAGCAGTACTTC. The chain combines TRBV29-1 with TRBJ2-7; TRBD2 aligns across 7 bases. CDR3 length equals 12 residues. Per the germline V gene, CDR1 is SQVTM and CDR2 is ANQGSEA. The V and J ends lost 0 bases and 4 bases, in that order; junction bases with no gene match: 0.

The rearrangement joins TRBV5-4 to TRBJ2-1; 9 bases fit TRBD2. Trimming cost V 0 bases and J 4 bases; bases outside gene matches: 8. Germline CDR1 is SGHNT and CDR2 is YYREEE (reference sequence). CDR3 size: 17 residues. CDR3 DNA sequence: TGTGCCAGCAGCTTGGCCGGGGCTAGCGGGACATACAATGAGCAGTTCTTC. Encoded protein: CASSLAGASGTYNEQFF.

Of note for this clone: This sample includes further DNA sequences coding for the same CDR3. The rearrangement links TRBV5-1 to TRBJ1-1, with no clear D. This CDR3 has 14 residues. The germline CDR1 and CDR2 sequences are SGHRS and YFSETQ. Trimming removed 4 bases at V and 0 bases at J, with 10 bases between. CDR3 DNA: TGCGCCAGCAGCCTGATGACGGTGAACACTGAAGCTTTCTTT. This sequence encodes CASSLMTVNTEAFF.

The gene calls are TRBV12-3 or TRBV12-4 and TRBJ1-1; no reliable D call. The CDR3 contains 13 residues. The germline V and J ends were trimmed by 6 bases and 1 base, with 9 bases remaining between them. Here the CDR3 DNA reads TGTGCCAGCAGCCTCCGGGAGAACACTGAAGCTTTCTTT. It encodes CASSLRENTEAFF.

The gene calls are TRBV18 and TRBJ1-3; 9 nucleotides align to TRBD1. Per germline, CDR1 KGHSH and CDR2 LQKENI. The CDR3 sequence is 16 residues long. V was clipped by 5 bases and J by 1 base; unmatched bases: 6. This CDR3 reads CASSATGGASGNTIYF. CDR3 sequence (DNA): TGTGCCAGCTCAGCTACAGGGGGCGCGTCTGGAAACACCATATATTTT.

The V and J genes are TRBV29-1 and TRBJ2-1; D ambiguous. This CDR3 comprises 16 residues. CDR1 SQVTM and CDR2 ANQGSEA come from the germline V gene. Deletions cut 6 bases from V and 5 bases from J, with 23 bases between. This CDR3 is CSVSEDLLSPNNEQFF. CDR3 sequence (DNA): TGCAGCGTCTCCGAGGACCTTTTGTCCCCTAACAATGAGCAGTTCTTC.

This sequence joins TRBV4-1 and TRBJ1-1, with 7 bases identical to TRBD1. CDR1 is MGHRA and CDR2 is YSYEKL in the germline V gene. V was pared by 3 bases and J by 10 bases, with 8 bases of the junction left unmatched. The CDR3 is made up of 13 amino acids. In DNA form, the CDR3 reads TGCGCCAGCAGCCAGACAGGGACCATGGGAGCTTTCTTT. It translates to CASSQTGTMGAFF.

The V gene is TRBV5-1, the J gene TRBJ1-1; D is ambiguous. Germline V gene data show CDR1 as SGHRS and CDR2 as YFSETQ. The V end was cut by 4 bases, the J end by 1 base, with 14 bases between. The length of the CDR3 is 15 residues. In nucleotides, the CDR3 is TGCGCCAGCAGCCCCGGCGGACTGGCGAACACTGAAGCTTTCTTT. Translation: CASSPGGLANTEAFF.

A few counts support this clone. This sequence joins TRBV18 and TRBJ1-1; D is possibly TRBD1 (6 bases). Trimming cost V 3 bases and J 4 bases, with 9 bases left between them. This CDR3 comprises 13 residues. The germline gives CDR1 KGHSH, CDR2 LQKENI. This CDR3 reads CASSPEQGTEAFF. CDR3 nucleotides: TGTGCCAGCTCACCCGAACAGGGCACTGAAGCTTTCTTT.

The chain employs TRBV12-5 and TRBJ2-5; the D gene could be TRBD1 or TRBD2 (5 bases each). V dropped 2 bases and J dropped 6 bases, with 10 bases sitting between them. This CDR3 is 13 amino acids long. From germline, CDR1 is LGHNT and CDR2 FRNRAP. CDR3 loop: CASGLTEGQTQYF. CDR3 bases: TGTGCTAGTGGTTTGACAGAGGGACAGACCCAGTACTTC.

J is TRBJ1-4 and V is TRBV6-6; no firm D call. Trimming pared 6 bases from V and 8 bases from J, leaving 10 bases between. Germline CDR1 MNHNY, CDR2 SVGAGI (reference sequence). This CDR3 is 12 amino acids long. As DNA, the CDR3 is TGTGCCAGCAGAGTTACTGGGGAAAAACTGTTTTTT. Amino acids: CASRVTGEKLFF.

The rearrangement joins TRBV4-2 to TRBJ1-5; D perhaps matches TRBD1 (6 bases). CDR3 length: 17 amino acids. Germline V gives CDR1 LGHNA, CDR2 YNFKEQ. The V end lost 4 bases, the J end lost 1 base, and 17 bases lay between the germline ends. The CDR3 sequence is CASSLHAGASSNQPQHF. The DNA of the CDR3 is TGTGCCAGCAGCCTCCACGCGGGGGCGAGCAGCAATCAGCCCCAGCATTTT.

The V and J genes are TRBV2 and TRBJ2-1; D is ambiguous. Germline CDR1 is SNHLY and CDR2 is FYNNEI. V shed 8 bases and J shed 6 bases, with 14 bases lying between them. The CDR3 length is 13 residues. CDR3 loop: CASVVQRFNEQFF. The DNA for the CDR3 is TGTGCCAGCGTCGTACAACGGTTCAATGAGCAGTTCTTC.

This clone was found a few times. CDR3: CATSDSTGLETQYF. The DNA for the CDR3 is TGTGCCACCAGTGACTCGACAGGGTTGGAGACCCAGTACTTC. V usage is TRBV24-1 and J usage is TRBJ2-5; 7 positions agree with TRBD1. CDR1 is KGHDR and CDR2 is SFDVKD in the germline V gene. The V and J ends lost 4 bases and 5 bases, in that order; junction bases with no gene match: 6. The CDR3 is made up of 14 amino acids.

CDR3 nucleotide sequence: TGTGCCAGCAGCCCGGGGACAGAAACTTACAATGAGCAGTTCTTC. It translates to CASSPGTETYNEQFF. The chain combines TRBV7-9 with TRBJ2-1; 7 bases are a match to TRBD1. Trimming at V came to 5 bases and at J to 4 bases, leaving 8 bases not matched to a gene. Germline V gene lookup returns CDR1 SEHNR and CDR2 FQNEAQ (reference sequence). The CDR3 contains 15 residues.

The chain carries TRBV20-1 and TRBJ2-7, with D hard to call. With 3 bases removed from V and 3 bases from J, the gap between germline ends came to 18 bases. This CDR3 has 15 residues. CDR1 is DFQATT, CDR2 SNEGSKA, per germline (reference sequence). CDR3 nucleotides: TGCAGTGCTAGTAATTTGGTTGCCGGTCACTACGAGCAGTACTTC. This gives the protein CSASNLVAGHYEQYF.

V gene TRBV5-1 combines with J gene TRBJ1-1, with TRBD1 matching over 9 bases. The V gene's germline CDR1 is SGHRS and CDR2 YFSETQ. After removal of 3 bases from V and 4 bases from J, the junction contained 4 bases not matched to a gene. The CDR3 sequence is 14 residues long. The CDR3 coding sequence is TGCGCCAGCAGCTCGTGGACAGGGGCCACTGAAGCTTTCTTT. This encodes CASSSWTGATEAFF.

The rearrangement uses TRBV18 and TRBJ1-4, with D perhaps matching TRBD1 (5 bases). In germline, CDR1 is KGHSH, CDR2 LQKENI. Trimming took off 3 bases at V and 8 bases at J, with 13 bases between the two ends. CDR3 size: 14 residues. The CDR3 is CASSPSGAQEKLFF. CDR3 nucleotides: TGTGCCAGCTCACCTAGCGGGGCTCAAGAAAAACTGTTTTTT.

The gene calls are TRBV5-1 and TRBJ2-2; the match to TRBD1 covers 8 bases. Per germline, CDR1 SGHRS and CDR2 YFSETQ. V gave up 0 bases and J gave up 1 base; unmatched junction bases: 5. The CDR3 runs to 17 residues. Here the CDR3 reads CASSLGPGTGNTGELFF. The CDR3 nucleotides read TGCGCCAGCAGCTTGGGACCCGGGACAGGGAACACCGGGGAGCTGTTTTTT.

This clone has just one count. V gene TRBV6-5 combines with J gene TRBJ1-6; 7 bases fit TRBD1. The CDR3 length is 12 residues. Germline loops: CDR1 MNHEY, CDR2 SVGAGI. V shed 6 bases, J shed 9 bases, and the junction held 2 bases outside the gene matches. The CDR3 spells CASRGTASPLHF. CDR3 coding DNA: TGTGCCAGCAGAGGGACAGCTTCACCCCTCCACTTT.

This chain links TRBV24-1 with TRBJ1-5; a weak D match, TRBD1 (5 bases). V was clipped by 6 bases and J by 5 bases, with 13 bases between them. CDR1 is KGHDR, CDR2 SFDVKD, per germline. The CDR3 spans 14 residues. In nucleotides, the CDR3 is TGTGCCACCAGTTGGGGGACTCGGGATCAGCCCCAGCATTTT. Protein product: CATSWGTRDQPQHF.

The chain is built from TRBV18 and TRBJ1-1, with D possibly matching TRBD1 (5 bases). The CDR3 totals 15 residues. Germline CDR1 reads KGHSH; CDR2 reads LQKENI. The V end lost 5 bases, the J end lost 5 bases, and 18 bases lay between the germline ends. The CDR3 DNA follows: TGTGCCAGCTCATCGGTGGAAGGACATGAAACTGAAGCTTTCTTT. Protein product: CASSSVEGHETEAFF.

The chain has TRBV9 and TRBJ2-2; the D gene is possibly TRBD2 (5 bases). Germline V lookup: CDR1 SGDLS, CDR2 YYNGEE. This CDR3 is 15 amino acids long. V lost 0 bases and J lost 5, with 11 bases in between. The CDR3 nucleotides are TGTGCCAGCAGCGTAGTAGTAGGAGGTACCGGGGAGCTGTTTTTT. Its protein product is CASSVVVGGTGELFF. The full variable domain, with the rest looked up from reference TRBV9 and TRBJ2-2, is DSGVTQTPKHLITATGQRVTLRCSPRSGDLSVYWYQQSLDQGLQFLIQYYNGEERAKGNILERFSAQQFPDLHSELNLSSLELGDSALYFCASSVVVGGTGELFFGEGSRLTVL.

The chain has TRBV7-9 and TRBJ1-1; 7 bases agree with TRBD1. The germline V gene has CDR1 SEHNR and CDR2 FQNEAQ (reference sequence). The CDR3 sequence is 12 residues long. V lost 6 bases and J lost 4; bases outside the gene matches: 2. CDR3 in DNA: TGTGCCAGCAGTCGGGACAGCACTGAAGCTTTCTTT. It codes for CASSRDSTEAFF.

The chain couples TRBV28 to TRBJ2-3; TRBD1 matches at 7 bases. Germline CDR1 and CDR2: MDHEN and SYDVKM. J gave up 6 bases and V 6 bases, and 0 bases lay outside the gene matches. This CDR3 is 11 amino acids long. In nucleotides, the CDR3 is TGTGCCAGCAGGACAGGGGATACGCAGTATTTT. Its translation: CASRTGDTQYF.